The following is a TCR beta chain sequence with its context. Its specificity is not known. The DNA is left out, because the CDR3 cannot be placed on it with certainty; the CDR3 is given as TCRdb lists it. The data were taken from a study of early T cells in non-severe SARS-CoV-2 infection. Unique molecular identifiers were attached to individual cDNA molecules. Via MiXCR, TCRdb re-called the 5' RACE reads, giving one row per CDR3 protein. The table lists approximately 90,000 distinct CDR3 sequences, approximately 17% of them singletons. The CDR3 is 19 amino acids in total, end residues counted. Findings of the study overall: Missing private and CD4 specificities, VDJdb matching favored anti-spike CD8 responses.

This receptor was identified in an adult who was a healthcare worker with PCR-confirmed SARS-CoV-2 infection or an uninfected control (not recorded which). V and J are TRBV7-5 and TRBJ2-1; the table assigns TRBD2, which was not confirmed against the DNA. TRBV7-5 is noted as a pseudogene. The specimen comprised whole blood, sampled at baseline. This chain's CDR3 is CISVPEAHRLAGDINEQFF.